A selection of T cell receptor beta chains follows, all from one sample in a study of early T cells in non-severe SARS-CoV-2 infection. Via MiXCR, TCRdb re-called the 5' RACE reads, giving one row per CDR3 protein. The data contain roughly 41,000 distinct CDR3 sequences, 5% to 6% of them singletons. The material sequenced was whole blood, taken at baseline. The receptors shown here come from an adult who was a healthcare worker with PCR-confirmed SARS-CoV-2 infection or an uninfected control (not recorded which). Each CDR3 is given without its conserved first and last residue.

v_call	j_call	cdr3_aa
TRBV6-5	TRBJ2-2	ASRRANTGELF
TRBV6-2/TRBV6-3	TRBJ2-7	ASAGDVAKREQY
TRBV11-2	TRBJ2-7	ASSLVPVYEQY
TRBV6-6	TRBJ1-2	ASRPQANYGYT
TRBV6-2/TRBV6-3	TRBJ1-1	ASSRLGPVKAF
TRBV7-3	TRBJ2-1	ASSKGTSRNNEQF
TRBV5-4	TRBJ2-1	ASSLAGQVSYNEQF
TRBV10-3	TRBJ2-5	ASGLAGASGTQY
TRBV29-1	TRBJ2-1	SVVGLAGLQNEQF
TRBV9	TRBJ2-3	ASSVAFEGRPRTDTQY
TRBV11-2	TRBJ2-1	ASSRSSTYNEQF
TRBV7-9	TRBJ1-6	ASSSKQGGLGGSPLH
TRBV4-1	TRBJ2-7	ASSQDGAGPKGYEQY
TRBV7-6	TRBJ2-5	ASSPGQGSLETQY
TRBV20-1	TRBJ1-1	SARSRQDVNTEAF
TRBV7-2	TRBJ1-2	ASSQRTGMVTGPGYT
TRBV7-9	TRBJ1-2	ASSLGAGYGYT
TRBV5-1	TRBJ2-1	ASSLSGTGITEQF
TRBV29-1	TRBJ2-7	SVEDRVGPYEQY
TRBV19	TRBJ2-7	ASSRTGGTYEQY
TRBV7-6	TRBJ2-1	ASSLLPNEQF
TRBV18	TRBJ2-1	ASSPIRVRSYNEQF
TRBV3-1	TRBJ2-5	ASSHGTGRETQY
TRBV7-9	TRBJ2-5	ASSLGTIQETQY
TRBV4-1	TRBJ2-3	ASSQVSGRVSDTQY
TRBV27	TRBJ2-1	ASSGLTYNEQF
TRBV19	TRBJ1-5	ASSISLQNSNQPQH
TRBV29-1	TRBJ2-5	SVEGSVVDRGRQETQY
TRBV7-2	TRBJ2-7	ASSPVTGINEQY
TRBV10-3	TRBJ2-4	AIKTGPPEGIQY
TRBV7-2	TRBJ1-2	ASSLDHSFYGYT
TRBV7-3	TRBJ2-1	ASSPGQSYNEQF
TRBV5-6	TRBJ1-3	ASSLSGNTIY
TRBV10-3	TRBJ1-1	AITPTGGRGGNTEAF
TRBV4-2	TRBJ2-2	ASSRIDRGNTGELF
TRBV11-2	TRBJ2-7	ASSPGGLKSLYEQY
TRBV20-1	TRBJ1-6	SARDKGQGGSPLH
TRBV7-6	TRBJ2-1	ASSSEPGPTNEQF
TRBV7-9	TRBJ1-5	ASSSRTGLSNQPQH
TRBV29-1	TRBJ1-1	SARTGGTEAF
TRBV6-6	TRBJ2-3	ASTLKRGTDTQY
TRBV7-8	TRBJ1-1	ASSLSSINAEAF
TRBV28	TRBJ2-1	ASRGTAGTLRRGNEQF
TRBV6-6	TRBJ1-5	ASRLLGERNQPQH
TRBV20-1	TRBJ1-6	SAEVLARGDNSPLH
TRBV19	TRBJ1-5	ASTPGQFNQPQH